The entry below gives a single T cell receptor beta chain sequence along with its context. This record belongs to a study of blood T cell repertoires in COVID-19. Study overall: The United States, Italy and Spain were the sources of the acute and convalescent COVID-19 samples. From T cells, B-cell-depleted T cells, or PBMCs came the material, which was cDNA or gDNA.

Original data processing: Reference gene primers were amplified, and this amplification served to estimate nucleated cell counts. The table came from immunoSEQ multiplex PCR; TCRdb's copy has only in-frame clones and leaves some out. V, J and clone size were drawn from that table, and D and trimming were deduced from the DNA. This repertoire shows about 280,000 clones, approximately 85% found once; its top ten account for 5.1%. Germline V CDR1 and CDR2: SGHRS, YFSETQ. With 7 bases clipped from V and 6 bases from J, the junction kept 10 bases outside the gene matches. The CDR3 loop spans 13 amino acids.

The receptor was derived from a man in his fifties or sixties with active or convalescent COVID-19. This chain links TRBV5-1 with TRBJ2-7; 7 bases align to TRBD1. Sequences were obtained from peripheral blood. The CDR3 DNA follows: TGCGCCAGCGCTCCGCTACAGGGGCCCGAGCAGTACTTC. This gives the protein CASAPLQGPEQYF.